This TCR beta chain is drawn from a study of blood T cell repertoires in COVID-19. Study-level background: COVID-19 samples collected from the United States, Italy and Spain covered acute and convalescent phases.

Germline V gene sequence: CDR1 MDHEN, CDR2 SYDVKM. The CDR3 loop spans 13 amino acids. V was clipped by 3 bases and J by 2 bases, with 8 bases between them. Authors' processing steps: Using reference gene primer amplification, nucleated cell counts were estimated. Here immunoSEQ multiplex PCR was the method, and the copy in TCRdb shows in-frame clones only, minus some. V, J and clone size were drawn from that table, and D and trimming were deduced from the DNA. This repertoire shows 240,000 or so clones, just under 85% found once; its top ten account for approximately 9.6%. This chain uses TRBV28 with TRBJ2-7; D is ambiguous. The TCR comes from an elderly woman with acute or convalescent COVID-19. Specimen: peripheral blood. The CDR3 reads CASSFSTTYEQYF. The CDR3 nucleotides read TGTGCCAGCAGTTTTAGCACGACCTACGAGCAGTACTTC.